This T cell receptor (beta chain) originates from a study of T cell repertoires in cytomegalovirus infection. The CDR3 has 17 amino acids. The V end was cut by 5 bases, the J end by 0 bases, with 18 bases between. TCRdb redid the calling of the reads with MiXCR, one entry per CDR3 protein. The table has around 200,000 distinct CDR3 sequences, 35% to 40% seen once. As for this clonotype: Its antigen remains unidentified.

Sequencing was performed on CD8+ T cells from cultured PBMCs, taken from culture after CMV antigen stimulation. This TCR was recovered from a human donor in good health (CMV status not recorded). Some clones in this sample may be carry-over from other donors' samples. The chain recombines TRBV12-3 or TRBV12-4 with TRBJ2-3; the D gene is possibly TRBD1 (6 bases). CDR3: CASSVSLGQSSTDTQYF. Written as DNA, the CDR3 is TGTGCCAGCAGTGTCTCGCTCGGACAGTCTAGCACAGATACGCAGTATTTT.